The TCR beta chain described here comes from a study of blood T cells in healthy people across ages. Whole-study results and caveats: In the absence of known donor CMV status, changes in expanded clonotypes were possibly confounded.

Then a second PCR, running about 7 to 11 cycles, was carried out with a sample-barcoded 5' primer and a J-beta primer mix. One entry per CDR3 protein, called by TCRdb with MiXCR from the 5' RACE reads. The data show approximately 730,000 distinct CDR3 sequences, about 53% seen once. The CDR3 is 11 amino acids. CDR1 is MDHEN, CDR2 SYDVKM, per germline. V lost 7 bases, J lost 14 bases, and 16 bases lay in between. This clonotype appeared a single time. Its antigen is still unknown. The receptor was derived from an elderly man in good health. The chain couples TRBV28 to TRBJ2-3; D uncertain. Source material: blood. In nucleotides, the CDR3 is TGTGCCAGCACCAGTCTGAGATACGCGTATTTT. Protein: CASTSLRYAYF.